This T cell receptor beta chain was captured in a study of T cells in Graves' hyperthyroidism and ophthalmopathy. Amplification targeted TCR beta CDR3 regions from RNA transcripts. During a first-round RT-PCR of the TCR CDR3, the HTBI primer set was used. Via MiXCR, TCRdb re-called the multiplex PCR reads, giving one row per CDR3 protein. The sample contains roughly 510,000 distinct CDR3 sequences, under 25% of which appear only once. The ends were cut back, 1 base at V and 4 bases at J, with 11 bases in the middle. The CDR3 is made up of 14 amino acids. CDR1 and CDR2 from the germline V gene are SGHRS and YFSETQ. Based on clinical symptoms, serum thyroxine and TRAb, thyroid ultrasound and orbital computed tomography, diagnoses were reached.

This clonotype was obtained from a man between 18 and 29 years old with Graves' hyperthyroidism. The source material was blood. The chain links TRBV5-1 to TRBJ1-1; D perhaps matches TRBD1 (5 bases). The CDR3, as DNA: TGCGCCAGCAGCTTGTGGGGGGATGGCACTGAAGCTTTCTTT. Translating gives CASSLWGDGTEAFF.